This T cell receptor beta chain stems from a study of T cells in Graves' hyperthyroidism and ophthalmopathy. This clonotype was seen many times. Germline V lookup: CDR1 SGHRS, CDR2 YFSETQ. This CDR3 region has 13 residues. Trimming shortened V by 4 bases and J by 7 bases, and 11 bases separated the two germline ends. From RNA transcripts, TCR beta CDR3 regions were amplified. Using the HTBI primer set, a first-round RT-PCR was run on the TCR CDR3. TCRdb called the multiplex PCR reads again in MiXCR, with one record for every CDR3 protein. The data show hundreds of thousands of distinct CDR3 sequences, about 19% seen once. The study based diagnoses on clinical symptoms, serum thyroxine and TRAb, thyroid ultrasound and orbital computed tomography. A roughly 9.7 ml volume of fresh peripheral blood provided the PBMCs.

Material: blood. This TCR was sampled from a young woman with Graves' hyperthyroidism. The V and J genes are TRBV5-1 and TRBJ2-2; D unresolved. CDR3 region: CASSPGPGGELFF. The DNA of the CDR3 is TGCGCCAGCAGCCCAGGTCCCGGCGGGGAGCTGTTTTTT.